The entry below describes one T cell receptor beta chain. Alongside CTLA-4 blockade with ipilimumab, patients with chemo-refractory metastatic non-small-cell lung cancer received focal radiation. These data originate in a study of radiotherapy plus CTLA-4 blockade in lung cancer. Clones were read by immunoSEQ multiplex PCR, and TCRdb kept only the in-frame ones, dropping some. The sample includes 70,000 to 95,000 clones, roughly four fifths seen only once; the top ten take roughly 14%. The CDR3 consists of 12 residues. The ends were cut back, 0 bases at V and 5 bases at J, with 7 bases in the middle. Germline CDR1 is GTSNPN and CDR2 is SVGIG (reference sequence).

The input for sequencing was peripheral blood, taken from a patient treated with radiotherapy plus ipilimumab. This chain joins TRBV30 and TRBJ1-1, with TRBD1 as a possible D gene (5 bases). This sequence was found in a human donor with non-small cell lung cancer that progressed on radiotherapy plus ipilimumab. The CDR3 spells CAWSVRGTEAFF. The CDR3 nucleotides are TGTGCCTGGAGTGTACGGGGGACTGAAGCTTTCTTT.